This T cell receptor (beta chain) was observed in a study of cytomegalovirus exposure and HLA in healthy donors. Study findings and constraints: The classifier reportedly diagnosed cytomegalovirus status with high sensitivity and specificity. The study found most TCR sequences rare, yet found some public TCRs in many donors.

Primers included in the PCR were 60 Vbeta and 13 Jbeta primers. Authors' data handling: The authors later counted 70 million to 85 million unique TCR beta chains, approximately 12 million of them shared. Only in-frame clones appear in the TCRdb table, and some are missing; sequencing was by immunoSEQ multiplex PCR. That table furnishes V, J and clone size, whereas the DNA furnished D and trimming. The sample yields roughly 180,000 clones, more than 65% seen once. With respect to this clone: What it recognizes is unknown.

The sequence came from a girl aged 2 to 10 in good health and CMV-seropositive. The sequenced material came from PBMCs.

CDR3: CASSEQGAREKLFF. The CDR3 DNA reads as TGTGCCAGCAGTGAACAGGGGGCGCGGGAAAAACTGTTTTTT. V and J are TRBV6-1 and TRBJ1-4; 8 nucleotides agree with TRBD1. This CDR3 region has 14 residues. With V trimmed by 2 bases and J by 8 bases, 4 bases remained unmatched. The germline gives CDR1 MNHNS, CDR2 SASEGT.